This TCR beta chain appears in the sequencing data of a study of graft-versus-host responses after intestinal transplantation. Using immunoSEQ multiplex PCR, the repertoire was profiled, and TCRdb retains in-frame clones only, with some absent. The repertoire has around 100,000 clones, approximately 94% of them found once; the top ten carry 0.2% to 0.25%. Remarks on this clone: Its antigen is still unknown.

V lost 4 bases and J 5 bases, leaving 23 bases between the germline ends. Germline loops: CDR1 MDHEN, CDR2 SYDVKM. This CDR3 has 17 residues. The origin of this receptor is a human donor who was the organ donor for an intestinal transplant. This chain uses TRBV28 with TRBJ1-2; D possibly corresponds to TRBD1 (5 bases). This specimen was unstimulated CD4+ T cells sorted from spleen or lymph node cells, taken before transplant. The CDR3 nucleotides are TGTGCCAGCAGTTCCCACAGCCGGGGCGGTCTTGGGTATGGCTACACCTTC. Residues: CASSSHSRGGLGYGYTF.